This TCR beta chain was documented in a study of shared clonotypes between healthy human individuals (dated by TCRdb to about 2020). Looking at the study overall: A couple of women and three men aged 18 to 49 years were included in the cohort. For each donor, three plates each were used for CD4 naive and CD4 memory, two plates were used for CD8 naive, and one plate was used for CD8 memory. Blood TCR repertoires of about five healthy adults were deeply sequenced to estimate repertoire size and the extent of clonotype sharing between individuals. To increase sequencing depth and limit assay-specific biases, different laboratories used diverse techniques to prepare libraries and sequence TCR repertoires. Per donor, leukapheresis produced somewhere between about 0.85 and 10 billion PBMCs. Points the paper makes about the study in general: Naive subsets generally had larger estimated clonotype richness than memory subsets. Pairwise subsampling indicated that sequencing depth was expected to affect the degree of clonotype sharing among donors. The genetic and exposure-history diversity represented was limited by the small number of donors. Compared with non-shared clonotypes, clonotypes shared by all four sorted-subset donors had higher generation probabilities. Rarefaction of sorted-subset datasets indicated incomplete sequencing despite the large sequencing depth. Sampling was restricted to blood, and TCR repertoires in tissues likely differ from the TCR repertoires found in blood. Sharing across a handful of donors was observed for around 5% of naive CD4, about 3.2% of naive CD8, 2% to 2.5% of memory CD4, and less than 0.45% of memory CD8 clonotypes.

CD8 naive samples consisted of CD45RO-negative cells that were positively selected for CCR7, yielding a CD45RA+CCR7+ population without TemRA cells. The donors were healthy, HIV-negative adults who had no recently reported acute infections or vaccinations. Only Caucasian adults living in Nashville, Tennessee, USA were represented among the donors. Blood was obtained by leukapheresis, after which PBMCs were separated by Ficoll-Histopaque density gradient centrifugation and cryopreserved in liquid nitrogen vapor phase. Analytical flow cytometry was used to check the purity and quantity of every magnetically sorted T cell population. Genomic DNA was isolated from each sorted fraction and quantified by UV absorbance on a Nanodrop 2000c. Sequences GTSNPN (CDR1) and SVGIG (CDR2) are obtained from the germline V gene (reference sequence). The CDR3 measures 13 amino acids from cysteine to phenylalanine. Only the CDR3 DNA is retained, 39 bases long and in frame from the first base. V drops 4 bases and J drops 3 bases, leaving 12 bases in between.

TCR CDR3 regions were amplified from genomic DNA by multiplex PCR using the deep immunoSEQ assay. Extracted genomic DNA from each cell subset was spread evenly across all wells of several immunoSEQ 96-well plates, with each plate serving as a replicate. For sorted subsets, around 0.2 ug genomic DNA, equal to 30,000 or so T cell genomes, was loaded into each replicate PCR. Purified libraries were quantified with a Qubit 3.0 fluorometer, sized on a Bioanalyzer 2100, and re-quantified with the KAPA Library Quantification kit. Each immunoSEQ 96-well plate was sequenced on its own single-read 150-cycle Illumina NextSeq 550 flow cell. The original pipeline was this. Because the immunoSEQ output included only junctional sequences and no quality scores, the filtering could not be the same as the filtering used for full-length reads. Sequences were annotated with PyIR, a Python wrapper for IgBLAST v1.9, using IMGT germline references to assign V/J genes and CDR3. Reads were filtered out if the reads had weak V/J assignments (E-value above 1e-6), no CDR3, stop codons, out-of-frame junctions, or ambiguous translated residues. V3J clonotypes were defined as sequences sharing the same inferred V gene, J gene, and CDR3 amino acid sequence. To compute the percentage overlap between repertoires, the number of shared unique clonotypes was divided by the size of the smaller repertoire. Three approaches were used to assess repertoire richness: RTK rarefaction, the Chao1 estimator, and Recon v2.1 estimates of unobserved clonotypes. Generation probabilities for all TCRbeta clonotypes obtained by the gDNA method from a handful of donors were computed using OLGA. TCRdb obtained this table from immuneACCESS and retained in-frame rearrangements with V and J assigned. These tables miss some clones; where compared with another copy, unresolved V genes account for less than half of the shortfall, and the remainder is unexplained. That table is the source of V, J and clone size, and D and trimming were worked out from the DNA. Present in this sample are around 2,100,000 clones, less than 95% of which were seen just once. 1.2% of the sample belongs to the ten largest clones.

Concerning this clone: Its antigen is unknown. The input lacks base qualities; no much larger clone sits a single base away.

The source is a man aged 18 to 30 in good health. Recombination linked TRBV30 to TRBJ1-2, with no D gene named confidently. Sequencing used naive CD8+ T cells sorted from blood. In the paper's terms, the cell subset or site label means: CD45RA+CCR7+. The DNA sequence is as follows: TGTGCCTGGACATGGGCAGGCGACTATGGCTACACCTTC. It is translated as CAWTWAGDYGYTF. Full variable domain (CDR3 extended with the reference TRBV30 and TRBJ1-2 proteins): SQTIHQWPATLVQPVGSPLSLECTVEGTSNPNLYWYRQAAGRGLQLLFYSVGIGQISSEVPQNLSASRPQDRQFILSSKKLLLSDSGFYLCAWTWAGDYGYTFGSGTRLTVV.